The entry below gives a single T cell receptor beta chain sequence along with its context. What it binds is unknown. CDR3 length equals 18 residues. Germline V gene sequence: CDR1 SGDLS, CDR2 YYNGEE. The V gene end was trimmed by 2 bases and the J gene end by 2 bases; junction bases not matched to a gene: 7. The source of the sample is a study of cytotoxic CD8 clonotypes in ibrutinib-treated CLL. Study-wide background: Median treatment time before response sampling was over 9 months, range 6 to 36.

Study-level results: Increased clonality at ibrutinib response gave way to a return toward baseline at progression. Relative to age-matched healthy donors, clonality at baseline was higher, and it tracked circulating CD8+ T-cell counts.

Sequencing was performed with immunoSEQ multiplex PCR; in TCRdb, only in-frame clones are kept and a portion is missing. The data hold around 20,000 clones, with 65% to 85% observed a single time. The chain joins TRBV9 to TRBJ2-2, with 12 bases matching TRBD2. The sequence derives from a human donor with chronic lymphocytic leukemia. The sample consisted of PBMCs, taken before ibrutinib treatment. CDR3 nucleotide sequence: TGTGCCAGCAGCGTCCCGACTAGCGGGGGACTCAACACCGGGGAGCTGTTTTTT. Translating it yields CASSVPTSGGLNTGELFF.